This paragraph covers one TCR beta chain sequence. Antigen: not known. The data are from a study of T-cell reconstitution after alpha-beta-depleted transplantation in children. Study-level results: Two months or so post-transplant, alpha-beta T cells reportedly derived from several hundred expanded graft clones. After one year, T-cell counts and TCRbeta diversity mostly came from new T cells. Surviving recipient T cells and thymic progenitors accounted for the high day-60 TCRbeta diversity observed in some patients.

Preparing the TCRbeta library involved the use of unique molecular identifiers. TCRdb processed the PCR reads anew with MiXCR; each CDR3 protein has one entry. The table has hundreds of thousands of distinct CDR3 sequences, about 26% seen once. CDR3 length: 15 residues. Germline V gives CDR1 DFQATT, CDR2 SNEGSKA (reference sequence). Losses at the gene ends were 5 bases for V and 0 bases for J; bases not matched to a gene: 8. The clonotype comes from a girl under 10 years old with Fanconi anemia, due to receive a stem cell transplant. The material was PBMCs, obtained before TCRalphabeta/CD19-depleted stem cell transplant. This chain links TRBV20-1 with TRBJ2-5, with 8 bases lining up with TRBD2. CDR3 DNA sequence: TGCAGTGCTTGCCGTAGCGGGACGTACCAAGAGACCCAGTACTTC. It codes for CSACRSGTYQETQYF.